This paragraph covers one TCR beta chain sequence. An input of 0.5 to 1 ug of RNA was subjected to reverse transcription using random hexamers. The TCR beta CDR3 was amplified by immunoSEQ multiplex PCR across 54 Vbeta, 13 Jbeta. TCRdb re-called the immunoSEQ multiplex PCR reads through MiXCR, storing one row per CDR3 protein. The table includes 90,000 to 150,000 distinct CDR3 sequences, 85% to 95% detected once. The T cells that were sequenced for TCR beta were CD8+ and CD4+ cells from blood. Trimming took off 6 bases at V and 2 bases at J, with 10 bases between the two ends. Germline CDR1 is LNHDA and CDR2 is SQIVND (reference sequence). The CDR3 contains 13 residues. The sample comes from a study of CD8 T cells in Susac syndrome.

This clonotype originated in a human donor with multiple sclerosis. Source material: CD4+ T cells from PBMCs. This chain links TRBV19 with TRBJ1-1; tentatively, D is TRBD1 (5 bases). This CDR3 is CASSPRVNTEAFF. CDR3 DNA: TGTGCCAGTAGCCCCAGGGTTAACACTGAAGCTTTCTTT.